This T cell receptor (beta chain) was documented in a study of beta chain features in type 1 diabetes. Study-wide context: Examined across all samples were almost 110 million sorted cells. General study results and limits: VDJ junctions sequenced from type 1 diabetes patients showed fewer insertions and more deletions. The study notes PCR might favor shorter templates equally in patients and controls.

About this clone: Its antigen is as yet unknown.

J gave up 2 bases and V 8 bases, and 11 bases lay outside the gene matches. CDR3 length: 15 residues. Germline V gene data show CDR1 as SNHLY and CDR2 as FYNNEI. Sequencing targeted expressed TCRB transcripts, as all isolated RNA had been reverse transcribed. Some clones are missing from TCRdb's copy, which holds only in-frame ones; the method was immunoSEQ multiplex PCR. The table lists 600,000 to 650,000 clones, around a sixth of them singletons. The sequencing sample was made of naive CD4+ T cells from blood. This receptor was taken from a man younger than 35 in good health. The chain carries TRBV2 and TRBJ2-5; 7 bases align to TRBD2. The CDR3 loop reads CASWGEGPRQETQYF. Here the CDR3 DNA reads TGTGCCAGCTGGGGGGAGGGGCCCCGACAAGAGACCCAGTACTTC.